This TCR beta chain was obtained from a study of blood T cell repertoires in COVID-19. Across the whole study: The study drew acute and convalescent COVID-19 samples from the United States, Italy and Spain. T cells, B-cell-depleted T cells, or PBMCs supplied cDNA or gDNA.

Original processing methods: Amplified reference gene primers provided the basis for estimating nucleated cell counts. Here immunoSEQ multiplex PCR was the method, and the copy in TCRdb shows in-frame clones only, minus some. V and J calls and clone size are as listed in that table; D and trimming were resolved from the DNA. The table shows around 60,000 clones, with around 89% occurring only once. This CDR3 spans 16 amino acids. CDR1 and CDR2 from the germline V gene are LGHNA and YSLEER. V dropped 4 bases and J dropped 7; count of bases not matched to a gene: 11. Sequenced input: peripheral blood. The chain carries TRBV4-3 and TRBJ2-1; 9 bases are a match to TRBD2. The clonotype was recovered from a woman aged 55-70 years with active COVID-19. The CDR3 here is CASSPMVAGESNEQFF. CDR3 sequence (DNA): TGCGCCAGCAGCCCCATGGTAGCGGGGGAATCAAATGAGCAGTTCTTC.